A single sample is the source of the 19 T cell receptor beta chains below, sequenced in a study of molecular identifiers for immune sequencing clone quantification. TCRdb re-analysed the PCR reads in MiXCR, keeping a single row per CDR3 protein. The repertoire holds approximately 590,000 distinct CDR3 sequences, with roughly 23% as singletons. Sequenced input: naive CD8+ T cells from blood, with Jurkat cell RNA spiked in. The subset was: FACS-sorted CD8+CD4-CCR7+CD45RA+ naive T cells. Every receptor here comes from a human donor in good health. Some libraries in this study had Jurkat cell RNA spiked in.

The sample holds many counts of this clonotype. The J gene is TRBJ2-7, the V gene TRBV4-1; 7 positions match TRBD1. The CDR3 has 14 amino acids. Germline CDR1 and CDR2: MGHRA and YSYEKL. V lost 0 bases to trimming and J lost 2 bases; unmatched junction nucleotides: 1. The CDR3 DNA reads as TGCGCCAGCAGCCAAGAACAGGGGCCCTACGAGCAGTACTTC. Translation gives CASSQEQGPYEQYF.

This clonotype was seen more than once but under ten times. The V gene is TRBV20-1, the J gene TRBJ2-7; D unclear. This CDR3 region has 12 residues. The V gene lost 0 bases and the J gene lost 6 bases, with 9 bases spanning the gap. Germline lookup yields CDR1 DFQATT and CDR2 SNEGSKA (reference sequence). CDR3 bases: TGCAGTGCTAGAGAGGAAGGGTTCGAGCAGTACTTC. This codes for CSAREEGFEQYF.

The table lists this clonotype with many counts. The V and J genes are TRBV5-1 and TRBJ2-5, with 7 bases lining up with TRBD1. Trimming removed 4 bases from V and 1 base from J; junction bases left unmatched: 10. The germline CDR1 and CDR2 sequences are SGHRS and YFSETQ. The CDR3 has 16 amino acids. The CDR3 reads CASSPSTDRAQETQYF. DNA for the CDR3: TGCGCCAGCAGCCCGTCCACCGACAGGGCCCAAGAGACCCAGTACTTC.

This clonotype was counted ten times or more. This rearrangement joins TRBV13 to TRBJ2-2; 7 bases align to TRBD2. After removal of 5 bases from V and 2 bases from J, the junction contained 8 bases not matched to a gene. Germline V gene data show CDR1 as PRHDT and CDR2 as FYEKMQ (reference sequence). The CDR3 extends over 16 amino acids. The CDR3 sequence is CASSLASGPNTGELFF. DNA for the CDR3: TGTGCCAGCAGCCTTGCTAGCGGACCAAACACCGGGGAGCTGTTTTTT.

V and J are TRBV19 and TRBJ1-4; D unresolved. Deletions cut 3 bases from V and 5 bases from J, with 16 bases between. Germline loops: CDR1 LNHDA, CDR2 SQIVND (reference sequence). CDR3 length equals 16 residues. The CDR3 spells CASSIVQTRRNEKLFF. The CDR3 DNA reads TGTGCCAGTAGTATTGTGCAGACCCGGCGGAATGAAAAACTGTTTTTT.

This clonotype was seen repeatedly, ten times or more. The CDR3: CATKTSRVGGELFF. As DNA, the CDR3 is TGTGCCACGAAGACTAGCAGGGTCGGCGGGGAGCTGTTTTTT. This sequence joins TRBV19 and TRBJ2-2; 7 positions match TRBD2. V shed 10 bases, J shed 7 bases, and the junction held 12 bases outside the gene matches. CDR3 size: 14 residues. The germline V gene encodes CDR1 LNHDA and CDR2 SQIVND (reference sequence).

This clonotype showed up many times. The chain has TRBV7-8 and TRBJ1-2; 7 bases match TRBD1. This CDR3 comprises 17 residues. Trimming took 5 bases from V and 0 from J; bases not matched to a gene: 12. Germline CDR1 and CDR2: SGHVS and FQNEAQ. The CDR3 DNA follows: TGTGCCAGCAGCCAGGGGGTACTGGTGGCAGCTAACTATGGCTACACCTTC. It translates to CASSQGVLVAANYGYTF.

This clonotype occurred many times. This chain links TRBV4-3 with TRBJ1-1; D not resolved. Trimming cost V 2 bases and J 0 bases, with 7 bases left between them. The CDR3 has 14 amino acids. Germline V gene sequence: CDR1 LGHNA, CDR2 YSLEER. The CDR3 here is CASSQTSLNTEAFF. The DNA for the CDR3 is TGCGCCAGCAGCCAAACTAGTTTGAACACTGAAGCTTTCTTT.

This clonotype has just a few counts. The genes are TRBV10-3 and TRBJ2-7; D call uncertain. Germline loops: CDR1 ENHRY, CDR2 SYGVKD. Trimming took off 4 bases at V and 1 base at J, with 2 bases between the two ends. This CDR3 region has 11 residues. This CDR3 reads CAISGSYEQYF. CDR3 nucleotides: TGTGCCATCAGTGGTTCCTACGAGCAGTACTTC.

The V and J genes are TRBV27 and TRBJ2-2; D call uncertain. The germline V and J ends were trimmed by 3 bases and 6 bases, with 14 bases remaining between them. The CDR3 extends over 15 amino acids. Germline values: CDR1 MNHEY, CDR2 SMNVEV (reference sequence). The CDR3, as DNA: TGTGCCAGCAGTTTGATCTTTGCTCCTCCCGGGGAGCTGTTTTTT. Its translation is CASSLIFAPPGELFF.

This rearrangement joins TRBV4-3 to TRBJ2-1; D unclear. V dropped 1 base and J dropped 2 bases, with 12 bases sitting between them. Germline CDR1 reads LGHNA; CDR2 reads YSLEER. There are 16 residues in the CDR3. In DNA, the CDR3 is TGCGCCAGCAGCCAAGGGAGTAGCTTCGCCTACAATGAGCAGTTCTTC. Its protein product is CASSQGSSFAYNEQFF.

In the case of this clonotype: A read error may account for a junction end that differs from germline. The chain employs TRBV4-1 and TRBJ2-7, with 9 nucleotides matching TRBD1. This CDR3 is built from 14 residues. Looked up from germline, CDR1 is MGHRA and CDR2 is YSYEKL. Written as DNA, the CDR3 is TGCGCCAGCAGCCACGGGACAGGGTCCTACAAGCAGTACTTC. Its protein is CASSHGTGSYKQYF.

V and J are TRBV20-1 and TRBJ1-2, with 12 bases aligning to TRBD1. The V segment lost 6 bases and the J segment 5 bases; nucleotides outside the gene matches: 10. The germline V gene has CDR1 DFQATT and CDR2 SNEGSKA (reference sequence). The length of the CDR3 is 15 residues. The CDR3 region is CSAHDLGQGAYGYTF. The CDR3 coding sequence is TGCAGTGCCCACGATCTGGGACAGGGGGCGTATGGCTACACCTTC.

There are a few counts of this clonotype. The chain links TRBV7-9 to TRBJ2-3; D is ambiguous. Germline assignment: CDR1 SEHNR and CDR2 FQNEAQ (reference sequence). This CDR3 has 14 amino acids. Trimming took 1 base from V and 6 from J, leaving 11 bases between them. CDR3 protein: CASSLVTGWDTQYF. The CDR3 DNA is TGTGCCAGCAGCTTAGTAACCGGCTGGGATACGCAGTATTTT. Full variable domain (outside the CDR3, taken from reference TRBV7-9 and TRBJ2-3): DTGVSQNPRHKITKRGQNVTFRCDPISEHNRLYWYRQTLGQGPEFLTYFQNEAQLEKSRLLSDRFSAERPKGSFSTLEIQRTEQGDSAMYLCASSLVTGWDTQYFGPGTRLTVL.

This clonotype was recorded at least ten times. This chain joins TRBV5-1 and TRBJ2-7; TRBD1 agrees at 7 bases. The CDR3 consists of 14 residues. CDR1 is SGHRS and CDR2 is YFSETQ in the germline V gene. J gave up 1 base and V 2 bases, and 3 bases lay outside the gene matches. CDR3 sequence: CASSLKTGSYEQYF. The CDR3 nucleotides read TGCGCCAGCAGCTTAAAGACAGGGTCCTACGAGCAGTACTTC.

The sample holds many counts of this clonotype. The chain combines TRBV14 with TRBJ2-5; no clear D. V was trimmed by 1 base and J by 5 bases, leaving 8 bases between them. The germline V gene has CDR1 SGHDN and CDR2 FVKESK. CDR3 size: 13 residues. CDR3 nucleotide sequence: TGTGCCAGCAGCCAAGGGGGATGGGAGACCCAGTACTTC. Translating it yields CASSQGGWETQYF.

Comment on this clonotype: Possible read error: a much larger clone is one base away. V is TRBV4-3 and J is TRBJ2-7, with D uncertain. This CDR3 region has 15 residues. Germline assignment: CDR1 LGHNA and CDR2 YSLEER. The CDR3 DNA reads TGCGCCAGCAGCCAAGATCGCCAGCCCTCCTACGAGCGGTACTTC. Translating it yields CASSQDRQPSYERYF.

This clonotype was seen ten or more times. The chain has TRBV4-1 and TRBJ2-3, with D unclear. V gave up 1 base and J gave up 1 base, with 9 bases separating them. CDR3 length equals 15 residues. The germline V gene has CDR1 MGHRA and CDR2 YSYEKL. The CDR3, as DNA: TGCGCCAGCAGCCAAGGGGGTTCGGGCACAGATACGCAGTATTTT. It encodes CASSQGGSGTDTQYF.

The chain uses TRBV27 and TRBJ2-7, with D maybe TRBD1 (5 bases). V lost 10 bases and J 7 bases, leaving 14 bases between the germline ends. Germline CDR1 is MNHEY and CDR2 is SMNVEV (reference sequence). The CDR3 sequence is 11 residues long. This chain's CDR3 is CATKEGDEQYF. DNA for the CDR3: TGTGCCACCAAAGAAGGGGATGAGCAGTACTTC.